This entry lists 32 T cell receptor beta chains sequenced from one sample in a study of blood T cell repertoires in COVID-19. Measured with immunoSEQ multiplex PCR; TCRdb has only the in-frame clones, and not every one. The sample records approximately 70,000 clones, 88% being singletons. The sequenced sample consisted of peripheral blood. These TCRs come from a human donor in a cohort sampled during active COVID-19.

The chain has TRBV7-8 and TRBJ1-1, with a tentative D call TRBD1 (5 bases). V was clipped by 8 bases and J by 5 bases, with 21 bases between them. Germline lookup yields CDR1 SGHVS and CDR2 FQNEAQ. The CDR3 consists of 15 residues. Here the CDR3 reads CASHPVTVLLTEAFF. CDR3 in DNA: TGTGCCAGCCATCCTGTGACAGTTCTTTTGACTGAAGCTTTCTTT. The entire variable domain, with the rest obtained from reference TRBV7-8 and TRBJ1-1, is as follows: GAGVSQSPRYKVAKRGQDVALRCDPISGHVSLFWYQQALGQGPEFLTYFQNEAQLDKSGLPSDRFFAERPEGSVSTLKIQRTQQEDSAVYLCASHPVTVLLTEAFFGQGTRLTVV.

The chain links TRBV4-1 to TRBJ2-3; 11 bases map to TRBD2. Unmatched junction bases numbered 10, after V lost 3 bases and J lost 2 bases. CDR3 length: 18 amino acids. Germline V gives CDR1 MGHRA, CDR2 YSYEKL. The CDR3 protein is CASSQSQTSGTLTDTQYF. The CDR3 DNA follows: TGCGCCAGCAGCCAGAGCCAGACTAGCGGGACACTCACAGATACGCAGTATTTT.

This chain links TRBV27 with TRBJ1-1; the match to TRBD1 covers 10 bases. V lost 6 bases and J lost 7; bases outside the gene matches: 5. CDR3 size: 13 residues. Germline loops: CDR1 MNHEY, CDR2 SMNVEV (reference sequence). The CDR3 sequence: CASSRQGASEAFF. Written as DNA, the CDR3 is TGTGCCAGCAGCAGACAGGGGGCGAGTGAAGCTTTCTTT.

This clone was observed once. V is TRBV5-1 and J is TRBJ2-4, with D hard to call. The ends were cut back, 4 bases at V and 0 bases at J, with 8 bases in the middle. Germline V gene lookup returns CDR1 SGHRS and CDR2 YFSETQ. This CDR3 comprises 14 residues. CDR3 in amino acids: CASSLRLAKNIQYF. The CDR3 coding sequence is TGCGCCAGCAGCCTCCGACTAGCCAAAAACATTCAGTACTTC.

V gene TRBV28 combines with J gene TRBJ1-2, with D unresolved. CDR1 MDHEN and CDR2 SYDVKM come from the germline V gene. The ends were cut back, 7 bases at V and 4 bases at J, with 16 bases in the middle. There are 14 residues in the CDR3. CDR3 bases: TGTGCCAGCACTTCGGACTTCTCCCTCTATGGCTACACCTTC. Its translation: CASTSDFSLYGYTF.

This chain links TRBV28 with TRBJ1-2, with 8 bases fitting TRBD1. V was pared by 5 bases and J by 8 bases, with 13 bases of the junction left unmatched. Per germline, CDR1 MDHEN and CDR2 SYDVKM. There are 15 residues in the CDR3. The CDR3 coding sequence is TGTGCCAGCAGTCTTCATTCGGACAGGGTTAACGGCTACACCTTC. Its translation is CASSLHSDRVNGYTF.

V usage is TRBV5-1 and J usage is TRBJ1-2; 9 nucleotides agree with TRBD1. Germline V lookup: CDR1 SGHRS, CDR2 YFSETQ. The ends lost 7 bases at V and 4 bases at J; junction bases unmatched: 2. The CDR3 consists of 12 residues. The chain's CDR3 is CASSTGGYGYTF. The DNA for the CDR3 is TGCGCCAGCTCGACAGGGGGCTATGGCTACACCTTC.

CDR3 in amino acids: CASSFLAGDSYEQYF. CDR3 bases: TGTGCCAGCTCATTTCTAGCGGGAGACTCCTACGAGCAGTACTTC. V and J are TRBV18 and TRBJ2-7, with TRBD2 matching over 10 bases. Germline V gene lookup returns CDR1 KGHSH and CDR2 LQKENI. The CDR3 extends over 15 amino acids. Germline trimming cut 5 bases from V and 0 bases from J; bases unmatched to any gene: 4.

The chain joins TRBV5-1 to TRBJ2-5; 9 bases are shared with TRBD1. This CDR3 spans 15 amino acids. CDR1 is SGHRS, CDR2 YFSETQ, per germline. Germline trimming cut 5 bases from V and 1 base from J; bases unmatched to any gene: 6. The chain's CDR3 is CASSPDRGGQETQYF. CDR3 DNA: TGCGCCAGCAGTCCGGACAGGGGAGGCCAAGAGACCCAGTACTTC.

The V and J genes are TRBV12-3 or TRBV12-4 and TRBJ1-2; the D is unclear. Trimming pared 1 base from V and 2 bases from J, leaving 5 bases between. This CDR3 has 13 residues. The CDR3 loop reads CASSLGPNYGYTF. CDR3 bases: TGTGCCAGCAGTTTAGGGCCAAACTATGGCTACACCTTC.

This CDR3 reads CASSELAGAVGNEQFF. The CDR3 nucleotides read TGTGCCAGCAGCGAGTTAGCGGGAGCAGTGGGAAATGAGCAGTTCTTC. The chain carries TRBV11-3 and TRBJ2-1, with 9 bases fitting TRBD2. CDR3 length: 16 residues. Germline-derived CDR1 and CDR2 are SGHNT and YENEEA. V shed 5 bases and J 7 bases; nucleotides not matched to a gene: 12.

This chain connects TRBV21-1 to TRBJ2-3; the table names TRBD1, a call not compared with the DNA. TRBV21-1 is tagged as a pseudogene. The CDR3 is 14 residues long. The CDR3 region has the DNA TGTGCCGGCGGGGGACAGGGGACTTCAAATACGCAGTATTTT. This encodes CAGGGQGTSNTQYF.

The chain links TRBV3-1 (or the pseudogene TRBV3-2) to TRBJ2-3, with a weak D call TRBD1 (6 bases). The CDR3 sequence is 16 residues long. Trimming pared 2 bases from V and 0 bases from J, leaving 12 bases between. Germline V gene lookup returns CDR1 LGHDT and CDR2 YNNKEL (reference sequence). CDR3 protein: CASSQTPRGSTDTQYF. Here the CDR3 DNA reads TGTGCCAGCAGCCAAACTCCCAGGGGTAGCACAGATACGCAGTATTTT.

This rearrangement joins TRBV29-1 to TRBJ1-2, with D possibly being TRBD1 (6 bases). CDR1 and CDR2 from the germline V gene are SQVTM and ANQGSEA. Trimming took 2 bases from V and 8 from J, leaving 15 bases between them. The CDR3 is 13 amino acids. The CDR3 DNA sequence: TGCAGCGTTGAACCCTGGACAGTACCCGGCTACACCTTC. This sequence encodes CSVEPWTVPGYTF.

The CDR3 DNA is TGTGCCAGCAGCCTGGCCCGGACTGGAACGTACCAAGAGACCCAGTACTTC. This translates into CASSLARTGTYQETQYF. The V gene is TRBV5-6, the J gene TRBJ2-5, with a weak D call TRBD2 (5 bases). Germline values: CDR1 SGHDT, CDR2 YYEEEE. V was cut by 4 bases and J by 0 bases, with 19 bases left in between. There are 17 residues in the CDR3. The full variable domain, completed using reference TRBV5-6 and TRBJ2-5, is DAGVTQSPTHLIKTRGQQVTLRCSPKSGHDTVSWYQQALGQGPQFIFQYYEEEERQRGNFPDRFSGHQFPNYSSELNVNALLLGDSALYLCASSLARTGTYQETQYFGPGTRLLVL.

The chain employs TRBV9 and TRBJ2-3, with TRBD2 matching over 9 bases. Trimming took 0 bases from V and 2 from J; bases not matched to a gene: 19. This CDR3 is 21 amino acids long. The V gene's germline CDR1 is SGDLS and CDR2 YYNGEE. The CDR3 is CASSVGITSGLLKSSTDTQYF. CDR3 sequence (DNA): TGTGCCAGCAGCGTAGGTATTACTAGCGGGTTGTTGAAGAGCTCCACAGATACGCAGTATTTT.

This chain links TRBV6-5 with TRBJ1-3; D gene unclear. The germline gives CDR1 MNHEY, CDR2 SVGAGI. CDR3 size: 14 residues. Trimming left V 11 bases short and J 0 bases short, with 14 bases between. CDR3 DNA: TGTGCCTGCCGGGAATTGAGCTCTGGAAACACCATATATTTT. Translation gives CACRELSSGNTIYF.

The rearrangement uses TRBV6-5 and TRBJ1-2, with 8 bases that match TRBD1. Germline V gives CDR1 MNHEY, CDR2 SVGAGI. The CDR3 sequence is 14 residues long. Germline trimming cut 5 bases from V and 3 bases from J; bases unmatched to any gene: 5. The CDR3 loop reads CASSTGGTDYGYTF. CDR3 sequence (DNA): TGTGCCAGCAGTACAGGGGGAACGGACTATGGCTACACCTTC.

The J gene is TRBJ2-1, the V gene TRBV20-1; 15 bases are a match to TRBD2. From germline, CDR1 is DFQATT and CDR2 SNEGSKA (reference sequence). Unmatched junction bases numbered 3, after V lost 3 bases and J lost 6 bases. The CDR3 runs to 15 residues. CDR3 sequence: CSASRGLAGGNEQFF. The CDR3 nucleotides read TGCAGTGCTAGTAGGGGACTAGCGGGAGGCAATGAGCAGTTCTTC.

This clone appeared a few times. The chain links TRBV19 to TRBJ1-5; 8 bases fit TRBD1. CDR1 is LNHDA and CDR2 is SQIVND in the germline V gene (reference sequence). CDR3 length: 14 residues. Trimming cost V 9 bases and J 7 bases; bases outside gene matches: 11. In DNA, the CDR3 is TGTGCCAGGCCGGGGCCAAGGGACAGGCAGCCCCAGCATTTT. It codes for CARPGPRDRQPQHF.

Only one count was recorded for this clone. The V call is TRBV9, the J call TRBJ2-1, with D perhaps matching TRBD2 (5 bases). Germline CDR1 and CDR2: SGDLS and YYNGEE. V was trimmed by 4 bases and J by 4 bases, leaving 9 bases between them. This CDR3 comprises 13 residues. The CDR3 DNA is TGTGCCAGCAGCTCTCAGCGGTACAATGAGCAGTTCTTC. It is translated as CASSSQRYNEQFF. Together with reference TRBV9 and TRBJ2-1, the CDR3 gives the full variable domain: DSGVTQTPKHLITATGQRVTLRCSPRSGDLSVYWYQQSLDQGLQFLIQYYNGEERAKGNILERFSAQQFPDLHSELNLSSLELGDSALYFCASSSQRYNEQFFGPGTRLTVL.

CDR3 nucleotide sequence: TGTGCCAGCAGCAGCGGGGCGGGGGAATACAATGAGCAGTTCTTC. Its protein is CASSSGAGEYNEQFF. The chain joins TRBV5-4 to TRBJ2-1; 7 positions match TRBD2. Germline V gene data show CDR1 as SGHNT and CDR2 as YYREEE (reference sequence). The CDR3 runs 15 residues. J lost 4 bases, V lost 4 bases, and 8 bases had no gene match.

The chain is built from TRBV27 and TRBJ2-7, with 12 bases that match TRBD2. From germline, CDR1 is MNHEY and CDR2 SMNVEV (reference sequence). V was clipped by 10 bases and J by 4 bases; unmatched bases: 5. The CDR3 extends over 13 amino acids. The CDR3 DNA follows: TGTGCCACCAGACTAGCGGGAGCTTACGAGCAGTACTTC. Residues: CATRLAGAYEQYF.

V gene TRBV6-1 combines with J gene TRBJ2-5, with TRBD2 identical over 12 bases. V shed 2 bases and J 4 bases; nucleotides not matched to a gene: 14. CDR1 is MNHNS and CDR2 is SASEGT in the germline V gene. The CDR3 sequence is 19 residues long. The CDR3 loop reads CASSEFPPGLAGGSETQYF. The CDR3 nucleotides are TGTGCCAGCAGTGAATTTCCCCCTGGGCTAGCGGGAGGGTCAGAGACCCAGTACTTC.

The chain joins TRBV24-1 to TRBJ2-5; 7 bases match TRBD1. CDR1 KGHDR and CDR2 SFDVKD come from the germline V gene. J was trimmed by 5 bases and V by 2 bases; bases with no gene match: 7. This CDR3 comprises 15 residues. CDR3 protein: CATSDSRQGAETQYF. CDR3 coding DNA: TGTGCCACCAGTGATTCCCGACAGGGTGCGGAGACCCAGTACTTC.

The CDR3 reads CASSRDRNTEAFF. Written as DNA, the CDR3 is TGTGCCAGCAGCCGGGACAGAAACACTGAAGCTTTCTTT. This chain joins TRBV5-5 and TRBJ1-1, with 7 positions matching TRBD1. CDR3 size: 13 residues. In germline, CDR1 is SGHKS, CDR2 YYEKEE (reference sequence). Trimming took 4 bases from V and 2 from J; bases not matched to a gene: 2.

The chain carries TRBV12-5 and TRBJ2-7, with 11 bases matching TRBD2. Losses at the gene ends were 0 bases for V and 5 bases for J; bases not matched to a gene: 9. There are 17 residues in the CDR3. Germline assignment: CDR1 LGHNT and CDR2 FRNRAP. The CDR3 spells CASGLVPASGRPHEQYV. CDR3 bases: TGTGCTAGTGGTTTGGTACCGGCTAGCGGGAGGCCCCACGAGCAGTACGTC.

V and J are TRBV19 and TRBJ2-4; TRBD1 matches 8 bases. This CDR3 contains 20 residues. Looked up from germline, CDR1 is LNHDA and CDR2 is SQIVND (reference sequence). Trimming removed 6 bases from V and 0 bases from J; junction bases left unmatched: 19. The CDR3 DNA reads TGTGCCAGTAGATCGACAGGGGCGGCCTTTACCCGACTAGCCAAAAACATTCAGTACTTC. Protein product: CASRSTGAAFTRLAKNIQYF.

This clone appeared once. The rearrangement links TRBV7-9 to TRBJ2-5; 7 bases are a match to TRBD2. The CDR3 is 15 residues long. Germline V gene lookup returns CDR1 SEHNR and CDR2 FQNEAQ (reference sequence). V gave up 0 bases and J gave up 5 bases; unmatched junction bases: 6. CDR3 sequence (DNA): TGTGCCAGCAGCTTAGCGTTGAGCGGGGCTGAGACCCAGTACTTC. It codes for CASSLALSGAETQYF.

This clone came up once. The chain couples TRBV4-2 to TRBJ2-1; 8 nucleotides match TRBD2. Germline assignment: CDR1 LGHNA and CDR2 YNFKEQ. J was trimmed by 5 bases and V by 0 bases; bases with no gene match: 6. The CDR3 has 16 residues. The CDR3 sequence is CASSQEGAGGNNEQFF. In DNA form, the CDR3 reads TGTGCCAGCAGCCAAGAAGGGGCGGGAGGAAACAATGAGCAGTTCTTC.

The gene calls are TRBV7-2 and TRBJ2-3; D might be TRBD2 (7 bases). V was shortened by 8 bases and J by 9 bases, with 18 bases between the two germline ends. The CDR3 runs 13 residues. Per the germline V gene, CDR1 is SGHTA and CDR2 is FQGNSA. Written as DNA, the CDR3 is TGTGCCAGCGGGACGGGGGCCGGGGGGACGCAGTATTTT. It encodes CASGTGAGGTQYF.

The genes are TRBV11-2 and TRBJ2-1; 9 positions agree with TRBD1. The CDR3 covers 14 residues. V shed 5 bases, J shed 4 bases, and the junction held 3 bases outside the gene matches. Germline loops: CDR1 SGHAT, CDR2 FQNNGV. CDR3 sequence: CASSGQGTYNEQFF. Written as DNA, the CDR3 is TGTGCCAGCAGCGGACAGGGGACTTACAATGAGCAGTTCTTC.